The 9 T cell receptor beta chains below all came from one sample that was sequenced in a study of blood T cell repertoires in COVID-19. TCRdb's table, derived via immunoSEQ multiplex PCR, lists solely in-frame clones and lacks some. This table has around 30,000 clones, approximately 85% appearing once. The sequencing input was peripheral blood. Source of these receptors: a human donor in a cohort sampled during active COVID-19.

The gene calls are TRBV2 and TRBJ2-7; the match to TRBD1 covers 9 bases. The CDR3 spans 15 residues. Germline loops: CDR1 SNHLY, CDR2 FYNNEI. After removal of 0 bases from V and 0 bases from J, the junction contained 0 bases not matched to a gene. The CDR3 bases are TGTGCCAGCAGTGAAGCGACAGGGGGCTCCTACGAGCAGTACTTC. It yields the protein CASSEATGGSYEQYF.

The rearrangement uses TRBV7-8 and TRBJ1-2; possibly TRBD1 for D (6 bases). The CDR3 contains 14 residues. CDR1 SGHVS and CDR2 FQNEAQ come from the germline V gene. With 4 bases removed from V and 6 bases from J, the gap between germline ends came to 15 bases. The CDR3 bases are TGTGCCAGCAGCTACACGAGGACAGTAGATGGCTACACCTTC. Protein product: CASSYTRTVDGYTF.

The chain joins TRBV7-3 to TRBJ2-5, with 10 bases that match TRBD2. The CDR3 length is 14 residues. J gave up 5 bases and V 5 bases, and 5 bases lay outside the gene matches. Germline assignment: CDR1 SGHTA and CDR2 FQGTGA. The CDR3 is CASSRSGRPETQYF. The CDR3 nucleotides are TGTGCCAGCAGCCGTAGCGGGAGGCCGGAGACCCAGTACTTC.

CDR3 residues: CAWSGPRGSGEKLFF. In DNA, the CDR3 is TGTGCCTGGAGTGGCCCCCGGGGGAGCGGCGAAAAACTGTTTTTT. The V and J genes are TRBV30 and TRBJ1-4; D is perhaps TRBD1 (5 bases). This CDR3 contains 15 residues. V lost 1 base, J lost 8 bases, and 17 bases lay in between. Germline CDR1 is GTSNPN and CDR2 is SVGIG (reference sequence).

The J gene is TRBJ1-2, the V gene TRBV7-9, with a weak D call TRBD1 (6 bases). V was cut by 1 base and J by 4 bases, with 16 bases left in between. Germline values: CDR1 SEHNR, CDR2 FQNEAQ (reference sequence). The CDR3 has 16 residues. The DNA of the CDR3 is TGTGCCAGCAGCTTAGAGGCCGGGACAACCTTCTATGGCTACACCTTC. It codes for CASSLEAGTTFYGYTF.

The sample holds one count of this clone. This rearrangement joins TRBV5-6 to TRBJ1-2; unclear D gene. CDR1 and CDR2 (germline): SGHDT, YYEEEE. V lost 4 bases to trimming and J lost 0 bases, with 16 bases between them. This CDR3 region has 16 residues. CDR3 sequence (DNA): TGTGCCAGCAGCCCGGGCGGGCGACGCCCTAACTATGGCTACACCTTC. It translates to CASSPGGRRPNYGYTF.

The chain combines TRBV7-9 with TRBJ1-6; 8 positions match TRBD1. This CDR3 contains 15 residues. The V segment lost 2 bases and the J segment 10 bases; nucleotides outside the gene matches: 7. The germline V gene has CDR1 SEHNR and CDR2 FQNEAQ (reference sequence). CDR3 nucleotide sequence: TGTGCCAGCAGCTTAATGACAGGGGCATACTCACCCCTCCACTTT. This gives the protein CASSLMTGAYSPLHF.

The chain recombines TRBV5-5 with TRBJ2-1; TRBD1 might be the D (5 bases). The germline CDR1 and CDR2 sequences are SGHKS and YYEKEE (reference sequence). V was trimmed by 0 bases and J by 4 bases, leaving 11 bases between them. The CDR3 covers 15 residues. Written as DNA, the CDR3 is TGTGCCAGCAGCTTGGAGGTCAGGGAATACAATGAGCAGTTCTTC. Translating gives CASSLEVREYNEQFF.

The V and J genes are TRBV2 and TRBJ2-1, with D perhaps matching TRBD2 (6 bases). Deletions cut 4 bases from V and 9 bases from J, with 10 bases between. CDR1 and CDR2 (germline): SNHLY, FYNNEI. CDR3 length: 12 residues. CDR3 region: CASSVEGLEQFF. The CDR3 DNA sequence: TGTGCCAGCAGTGTGGAGGGGCTTGAGCAGTTCTTC.